This is a list of T cell receptor beta chains from one sample in a study of T-cell reconstitution after alpha-beta-depleted transplantation in children. TCRdb passed the PCR reads through MiXCR, listing each CDR3 protein once. Of about 110,000 distinct CDR3 sequences listed, approximately 6.6% are singletons. The source material was PBMCs, mostly from graft donor cells, sampled 360 days after TCRalphabeta/CD19-depleted stem cell transplant. These receptors all come from a male patient aged 2 to 10 who had a stem cell transplant for acute lymphoblastic leukemia, so the T cells may come from the graft donor. The CDR3 runs from the conserved cysteine through the conserved F or W. The D gene is left open where the match is weak. Only some rows state a clone size, as once, few, many or a class for expanded clones.

j_gene | abundance | d_gene | v_gene | CDR3aa | CDR3nt
TRBJ2-7 | few | TRBD1 | TRBV6-5 | CASSYPGQATYEQYF | TGTGCCAGCAGTTACCCGGGACAGGCGACCTACGAGCAGTACTTC
TRBJ2-4 | many | - | TRBV6-2/TRBV6-3 | CASSSGPRTKNIQYF | TGTGCCAGCAGCTCGGGACCGCGGACCAAAAACATTCAGTACTTC
TRBJ2-7 | many | - | TRBV4-3 | CASSQEVHSYEQYF | TGCGCCAGCAGCCAAGAGGTACACTCCTACGAGCAGTACTTC
TRBJ1-5 | few | - | TRBV18 | CASSPRTDSNQPQHF | TGTGCCAGCTCACCAAGAACAGATAGCAATCAGCCCCAGCATTTT
TRBJ2-1 | many | TRBD2 | TRBV29-1 | CSVLTSGGANEQFF | TGCAGCGTCCTGACTAGCGGGGGGGCCAATGAGCAGTTCTTC
TRBJ2-3 | - | TRBD1 | TRBV6-5 | CASSYSQGADTQYF | TGTGCCAGCAGTTACTCGCAGGGGGCAGATACGCAGTATTTT
TRBJ1-2 | few | - | TRBV6-1 | CASSANVRQLLYGYTF | TGTGCCAGCAGTGCGAACGTTCGACAGCTCCTCTATGGCTACACCTTC
TRBJ2-3 | many | TRBD2 | TRBV9 | CASSSRTSADTQYF | TGTGCCAGCAGCTCCCGGACTAGTGCAGATACGCAGTATTTT
TRBJ1-3 | - | - | TRBV9 | CASSPRGRTGNTIYF | TGTGCCAGCAGCCCCAGGGGAAGGACGGGAAACACCATATATTTT
TRBJ1-1 | many | - | TRBV7-2 | CASSLVSRNTEAFF | TGTGCCAGCAGCTTAGTAAGCCGGAACACTGAAGCTTTCTTT
TRBJ2-1 | many | - | TRBV5-1 | CASSCTWCNEQFF | TGCGCCAGCAGCTGCACCTGGTGCAATGAGCAGTTCTTC
TRBJ2-4 | few | - | TRBV7-3 | CASSLRGGGNIQYF | TGTGCCAGCAGCTTAAGAGGAGGGGGAAACATTCAGTACTTC
TRBJ1-5 | many | - | TRBV5-1 | CASSQTGSNQPQHF | TGCGCCAGCAGCCAGACAGGAAGCAATCAGCCCCAGCATTTT
TRBJ2-7 | many | - | TRBV6-2/TRBV6-3 | CASSYSNAVYEQYF | TGTGCCAGCAGTTACTCGAATGCGGTCTACGAGCAGTACTTC
TRBJ1-2 | many | - | TRBV9 | CASSVRDSSYGYTF | TGTGCCAGCAGCGTTAGAGACTCTAGCTATGGCTACACCTTC
TRBJ2-7 | - | - | TRBV21-1 | CASSFRGGEQYF | TGTGCCAGCAGCTTCCGCGGGGGCGAGCAGTACTTC
TRBJ2-3 | many | - | TRBV11-2 | CASSLSGLLTADTQYF | TGTGCCAGCAGCCTCTCGGGACTGCTGACAGCCGATACGCAGTATTTT
TRBJ1-5 | - | - | TRBV12-3/TRBV12-4 | CASSLAYRNQPQHF | TGTGCCAGCAGTTTAGCGTACAGGAATCAGCCCCAGCATTTT
TRBJ2-2 | many | TRBD2 | TRBV9 | CASSAKGRVFF | TGTGCCAGCAGCGCCAAAGGGAGGGTGTTTTTT
TRBJ2-1 | - | TRBD2 | TRBV24-1 | CATGGGGSDEQFF | TGTGCCACCGGGGGGGGGGGAAGTGATGAGCAGTTCTTC
TRBJ1-1 | - | - | TRBV28 | CASSSTGGRTEAFF | TGTGCCAGCAGTTCCACCGGAGGGAGGACTGAAGCTTTCTTT
TRBJ2-2 | few | - | TRBV7-6 | CASSLARVRYTGELFF | TGTGCCAGCAGCTTAGCAAGGGTTAGATACACCGGGGAGCTGTTTTTT
TRBJ2-3 | many | - | TRBV6-2/TRBV6-3 | CASSLEWGDTQYF | TGTGCCAGCAGTCTGGAGTGGGGAGATACGCAGTATTTT
TRBJ2-3 | many | - | TRBV20-1 | CSAPPAKIPTQYF | TGCAGTGCCCCACCCGCGAAAATTCCTACGCAGTATTTT
TRBJ1-5 | many | - | TRBV7-9 | CASSLGINSNQPQHF | TGTGCCAGCAGCTTAGGGATAAATAGCAATCAGCCCCAGCATTTT
TRBJ2-5 | - | - | TRBV7-6 | CASSLRWGQETQYF | TGTGCCAGCAGCTTGCGCTGGGGGCAAGAGACCCAGTACTTC
TRBJ1-1 | many | - | TRBV5-6 | CASSLPTANTEAFF | TGTGCCAGCAGCCTCCCGACAGCAAACACTGAAGCTTTCTTT
TRBJ2-1 | - | TRBD2 | TRBV28 | CASSLLPSGSLDEQFF | TGTGCCAGCAGTTTATTGCCTAGCGGGAGTCTCGATGAGCAGTTCTTC
TRBJ2-7 | - | - | TRBV5-1 | CASNPGQDPYVQYF | TGCGCCAGCAATCCTGGGCAGGACCCCTACGTGCAGTACTTC
TRBJ2-4 | many | - | TRBV12-5 | CASSLGGTKNIQYF | TGTGCTAGCAGCCTAGGCGGGACCAAAAACATTCAGTACTTC
TRBJ1-2 | few | - | TRBV7-8 | CAIREPGGYTF | TGTGCCATTAGGGAGCCCGGGGGCTACACCTTC
TRBJ1-2 | few | - | TRBV30 | CAWSEFSYTF | TGTGCCTGGAGTGAGTTTAGTTACACCTTC
TRBJ2-5 | many | - | TRBV29-1 | CSVEGTPQETQYF | TGCAGCGTCGAAGGGACACCTCAAGAGACCCAGTACTTC
TRBJ2-7 | many | TRBD1 | TRBV25-1 | CATSGGTGNDEQYF | TGTGCCACCAGTGGAGGGACAGGGAACGACGAGCAGTACTTC
TRBJ2-7 | few | - | TRBV5-1 | CASSLTRLGYEQYF | TGCGCCAGCAGCTTGACCAGGCTCGGGTACGAGCAGTACTTC
TRBJ2-5 | many | TRBD1 | TRBV10-3 | CAISESGQGGQETQYF | TGTGCCATCAGTGAGTCAGGACAGGGGGGTCAAGAGACCCAGTACTTC
TRBJ1-5 | - | - | TRBV6-1 | CATFEFPQHF | TGTGCCACCTTCGAGTTCCCCCAGCATTTT
TRBJ1-1 | many | - | TRBV5-1 | CASRGIREAFF | TGCGCCAGCAGAGGGATACGTGAAGCTTTCTTT
TRBJ2-5 | - | TRBD2 | TRBV7-8 | CASSSGTSGAQETQYF | TGTGCCAGCAGCTCCGGGACTAGCGGGGCCCAAGAGACCCAGTACTTC
TRBJ2-5 | - | - | TRBV13 | CASSRPRDSSSETQYF | TGTGCCAGCAGCCGACCGCGGGACAGCTCTAGCGAGACCCAGTACTTC
TRBJ1-5 | many | - | TRBV20-1 | CSARGRRNQPQHF | TGCAGTGCTAGAGGCAGACGTAATCAGCCCCAGCATTTT